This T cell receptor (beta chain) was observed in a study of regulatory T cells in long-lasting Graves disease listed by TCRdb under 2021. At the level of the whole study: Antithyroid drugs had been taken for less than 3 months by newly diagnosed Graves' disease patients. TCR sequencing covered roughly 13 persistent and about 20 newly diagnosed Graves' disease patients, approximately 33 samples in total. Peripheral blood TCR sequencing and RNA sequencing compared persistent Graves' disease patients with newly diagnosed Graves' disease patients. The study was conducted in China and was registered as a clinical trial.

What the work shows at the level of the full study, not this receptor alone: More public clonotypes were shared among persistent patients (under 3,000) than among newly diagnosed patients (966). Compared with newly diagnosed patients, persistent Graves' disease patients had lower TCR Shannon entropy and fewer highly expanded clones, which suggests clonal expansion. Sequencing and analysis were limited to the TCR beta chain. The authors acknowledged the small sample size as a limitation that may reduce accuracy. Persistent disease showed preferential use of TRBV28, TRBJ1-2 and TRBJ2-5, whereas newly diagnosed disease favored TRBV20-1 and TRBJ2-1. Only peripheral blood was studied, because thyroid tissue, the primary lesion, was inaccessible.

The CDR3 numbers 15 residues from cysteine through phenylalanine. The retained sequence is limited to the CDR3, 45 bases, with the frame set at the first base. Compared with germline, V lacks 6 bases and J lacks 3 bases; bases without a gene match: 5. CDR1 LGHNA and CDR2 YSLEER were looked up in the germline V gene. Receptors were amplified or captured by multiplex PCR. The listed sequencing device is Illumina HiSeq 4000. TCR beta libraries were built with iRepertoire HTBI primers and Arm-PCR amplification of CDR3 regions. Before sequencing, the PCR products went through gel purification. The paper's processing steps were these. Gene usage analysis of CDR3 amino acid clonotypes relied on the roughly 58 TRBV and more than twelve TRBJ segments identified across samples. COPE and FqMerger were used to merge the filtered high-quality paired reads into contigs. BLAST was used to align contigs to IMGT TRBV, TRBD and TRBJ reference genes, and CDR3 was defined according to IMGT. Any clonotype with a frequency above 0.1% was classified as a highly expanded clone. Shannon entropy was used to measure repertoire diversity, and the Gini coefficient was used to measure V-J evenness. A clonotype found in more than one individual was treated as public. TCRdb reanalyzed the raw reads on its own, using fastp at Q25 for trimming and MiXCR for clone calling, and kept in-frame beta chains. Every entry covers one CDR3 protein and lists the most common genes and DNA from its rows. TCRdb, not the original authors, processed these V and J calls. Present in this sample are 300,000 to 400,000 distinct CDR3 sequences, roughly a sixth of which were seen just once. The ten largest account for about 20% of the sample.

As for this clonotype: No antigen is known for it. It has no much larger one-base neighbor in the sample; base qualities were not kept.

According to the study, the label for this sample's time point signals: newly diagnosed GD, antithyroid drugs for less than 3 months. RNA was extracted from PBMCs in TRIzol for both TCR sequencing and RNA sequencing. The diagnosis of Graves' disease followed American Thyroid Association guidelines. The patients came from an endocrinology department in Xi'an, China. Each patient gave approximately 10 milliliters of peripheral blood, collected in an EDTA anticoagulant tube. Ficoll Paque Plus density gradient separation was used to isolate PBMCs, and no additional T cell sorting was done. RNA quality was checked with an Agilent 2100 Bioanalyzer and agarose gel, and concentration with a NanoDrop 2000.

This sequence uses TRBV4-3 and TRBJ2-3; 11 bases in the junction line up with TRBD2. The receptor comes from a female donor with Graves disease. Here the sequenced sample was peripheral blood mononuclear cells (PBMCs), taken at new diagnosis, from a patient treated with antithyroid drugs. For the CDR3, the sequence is CASRFRTSGTDTQYF. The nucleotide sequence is TGCGCCAGCAGATTTCGGACTAGCGGGACAGATACGCAGTATTTT.